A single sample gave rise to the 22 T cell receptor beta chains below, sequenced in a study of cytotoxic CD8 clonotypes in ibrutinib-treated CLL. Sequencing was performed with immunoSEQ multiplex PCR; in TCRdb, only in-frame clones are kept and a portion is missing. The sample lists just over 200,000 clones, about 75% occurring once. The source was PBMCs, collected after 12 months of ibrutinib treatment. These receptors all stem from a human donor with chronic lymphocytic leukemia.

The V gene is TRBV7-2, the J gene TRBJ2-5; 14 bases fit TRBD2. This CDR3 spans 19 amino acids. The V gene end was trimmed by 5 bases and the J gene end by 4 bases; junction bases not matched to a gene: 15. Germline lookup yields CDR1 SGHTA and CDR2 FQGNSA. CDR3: CASSRNPGTSGSFGETQYF. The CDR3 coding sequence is TGTGCCAGCAGCCGTAACCCCGGGACTAGCGGGAGTTTTGGAGAGACCCAGTACTTC.

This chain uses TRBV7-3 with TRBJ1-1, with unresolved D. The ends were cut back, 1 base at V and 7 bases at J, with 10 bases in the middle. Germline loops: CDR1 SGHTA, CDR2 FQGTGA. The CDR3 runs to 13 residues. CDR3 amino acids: CASSLSSPYEAFF. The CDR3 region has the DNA TGTGCCAGCAGCTTAAGCTCGCCTTATGAAGCTTTCTTT.

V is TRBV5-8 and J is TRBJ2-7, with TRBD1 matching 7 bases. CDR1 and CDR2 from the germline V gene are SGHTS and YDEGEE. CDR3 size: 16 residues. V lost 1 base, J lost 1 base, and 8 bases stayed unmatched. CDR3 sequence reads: CASSLFQGVKSYEQYF. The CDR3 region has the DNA TGTGCCAGCAGCTTGTTCCAGGGGGTGAAGTCCTACGAGCAGTACTTC.

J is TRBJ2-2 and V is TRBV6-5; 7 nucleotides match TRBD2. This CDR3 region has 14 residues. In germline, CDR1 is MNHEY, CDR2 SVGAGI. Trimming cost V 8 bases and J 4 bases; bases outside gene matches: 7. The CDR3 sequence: CASRREGSTGELFF. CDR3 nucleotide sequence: TGTGCCAGCCGGAGGGAGGGCAGCACCGGGGAGCTGTTTTTT.

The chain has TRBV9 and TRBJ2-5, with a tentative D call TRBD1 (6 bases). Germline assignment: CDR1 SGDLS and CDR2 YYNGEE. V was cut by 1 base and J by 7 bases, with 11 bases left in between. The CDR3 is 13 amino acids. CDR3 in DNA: TGTGCCAGCAGCGTAAACAGGGTTGGGACCCAGTACTTC. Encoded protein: CASSVNRVGTQYF. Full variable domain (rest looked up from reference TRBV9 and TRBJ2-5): DSGVTQTPKHLITATGQRVTLRCSPRSGDLSVYWYQQSLDQGLQFLIQYYNGEERAKGNILERFSAQQFPDLHSELNLSSLELGDSALYFCASSVNRVGTQYFGPGTRLLVL.

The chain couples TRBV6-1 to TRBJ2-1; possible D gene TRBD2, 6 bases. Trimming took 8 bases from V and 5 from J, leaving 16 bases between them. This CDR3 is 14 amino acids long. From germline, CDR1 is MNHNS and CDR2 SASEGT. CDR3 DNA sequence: TGTGCCAGCCGCTACGGAGGGTCACACAATGAGCAGTTCTTC. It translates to CASRYGGSHNEQFF.

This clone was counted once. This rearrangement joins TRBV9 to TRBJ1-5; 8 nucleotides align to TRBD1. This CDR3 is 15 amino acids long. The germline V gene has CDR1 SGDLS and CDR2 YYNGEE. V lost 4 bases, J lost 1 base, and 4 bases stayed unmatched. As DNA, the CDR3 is TGTGCCAGCAGCTCAGGGGGCCTGAGCAATCAGCCCCAGCATTTT. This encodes CASSSGGLSNQPQHF. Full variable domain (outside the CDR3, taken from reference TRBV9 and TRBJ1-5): DSGVTQTPKHLITATGQRVTLRCSPRSGDLSVYWYQQSLDQGLQFLIQYYNGEERAKGNILERFSAQQFPDLHSELNLSSLELGDSALYFCASSSGGLSNQPQHFGDGTRLSIL.

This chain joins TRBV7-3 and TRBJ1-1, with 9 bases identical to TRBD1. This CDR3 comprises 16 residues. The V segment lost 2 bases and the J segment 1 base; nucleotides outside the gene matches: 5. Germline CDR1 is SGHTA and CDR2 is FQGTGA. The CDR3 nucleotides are TGTGCCAGCAGCTTATTGGGACAGGGCCGGAACACTGAAGCTTTCTTT. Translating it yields CASSLLGQGRNTEAFF. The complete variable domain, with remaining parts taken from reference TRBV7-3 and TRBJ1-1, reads GAGVSQTPSNKVTEKGKYVELRCDPISGHTALYWYRQSLGQGPEFLIYFQGTGAADDSGLPNDRFFAVRPEGSVSTLKIQRTERGDSAVYLCASSLLGQGRNTEAFFGQGTRLTVV.

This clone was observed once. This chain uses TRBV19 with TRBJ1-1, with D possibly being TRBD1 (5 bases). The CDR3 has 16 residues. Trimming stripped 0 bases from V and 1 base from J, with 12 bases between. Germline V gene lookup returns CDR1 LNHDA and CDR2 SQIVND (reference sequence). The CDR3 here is CASSIESAGWNTEAFF. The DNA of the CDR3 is TGTGCCAGTAGTATAGAGTCGGCAGGGTGGAACACTGAAGCTTTCTTT.

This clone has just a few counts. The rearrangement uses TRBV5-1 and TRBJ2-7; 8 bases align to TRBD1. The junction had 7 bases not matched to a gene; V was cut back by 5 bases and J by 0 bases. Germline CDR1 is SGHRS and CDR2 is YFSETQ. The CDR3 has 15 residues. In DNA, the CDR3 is TGCGCCAGCAGTTATACAGGGGGAGACTCCTACGAGCAGTACTTC. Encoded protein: CASSYTGGDSYEQYF.

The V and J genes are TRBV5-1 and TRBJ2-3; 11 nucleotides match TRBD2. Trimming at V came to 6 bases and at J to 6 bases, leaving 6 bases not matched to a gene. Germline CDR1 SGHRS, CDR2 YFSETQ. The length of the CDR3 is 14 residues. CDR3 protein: CASTFLAGGDTQYF. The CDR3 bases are TGCGCCAGCACCTTCCTAGCGGGAGGCGATACGCAGTATTTT.

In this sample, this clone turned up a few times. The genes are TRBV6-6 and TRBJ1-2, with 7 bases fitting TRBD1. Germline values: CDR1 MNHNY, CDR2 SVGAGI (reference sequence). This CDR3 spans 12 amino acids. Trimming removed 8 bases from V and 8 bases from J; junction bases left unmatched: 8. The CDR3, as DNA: TGTGCCAGCGCCACAGGGGCGCTGGGCTACACCTTC. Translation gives CASATGALGYTF.

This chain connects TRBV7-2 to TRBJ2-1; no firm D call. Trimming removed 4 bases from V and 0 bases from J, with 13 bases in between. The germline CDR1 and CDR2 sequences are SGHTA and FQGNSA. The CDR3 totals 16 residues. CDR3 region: CASSSQPESSYNEQFF. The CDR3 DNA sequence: TGTGCCAGCAGCTCCCAGCCTGAGAGCTCCTACAATGAGCAGTTCTTC.

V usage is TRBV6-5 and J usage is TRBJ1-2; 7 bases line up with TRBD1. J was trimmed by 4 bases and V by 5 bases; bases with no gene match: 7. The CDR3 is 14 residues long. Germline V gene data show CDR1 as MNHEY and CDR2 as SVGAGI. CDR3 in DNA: TGTGCCAGCAGTCAACTGACAGGGACCTATGGCTACACCTTC. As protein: CASSQLTGTYGYTF.

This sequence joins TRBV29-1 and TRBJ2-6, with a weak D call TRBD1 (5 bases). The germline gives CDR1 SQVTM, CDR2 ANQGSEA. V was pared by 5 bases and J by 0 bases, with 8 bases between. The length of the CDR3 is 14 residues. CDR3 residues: CSVPQGSGANVLTF. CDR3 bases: TGCAGCGTTCCCCAGGGCTCTGGGGCCAACGTCCTGACTTTC.

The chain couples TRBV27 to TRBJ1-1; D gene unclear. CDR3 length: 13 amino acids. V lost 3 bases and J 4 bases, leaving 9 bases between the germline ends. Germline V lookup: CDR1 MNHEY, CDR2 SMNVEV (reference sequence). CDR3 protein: CASSFRVGTEAFF. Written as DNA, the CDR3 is TGTGCCAGCAGTTTTAGGGTCGGCACTGAAGCTTTCTTT.

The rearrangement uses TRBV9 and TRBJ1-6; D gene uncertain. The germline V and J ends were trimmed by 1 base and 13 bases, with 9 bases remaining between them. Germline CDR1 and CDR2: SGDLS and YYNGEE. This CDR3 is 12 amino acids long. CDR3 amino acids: CASSVLGFPLHF. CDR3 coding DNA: TGTGCCAGCAGCGTATTGGGCTTCCCCCTCCACTTT.

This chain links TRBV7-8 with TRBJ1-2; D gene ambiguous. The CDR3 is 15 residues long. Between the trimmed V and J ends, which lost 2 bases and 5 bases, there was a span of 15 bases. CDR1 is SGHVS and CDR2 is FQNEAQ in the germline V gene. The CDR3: CASSLSGMGGYGYTF. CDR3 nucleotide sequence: TGTGCCAGCAGCTTATCGGGTATGGGAGGGTATGGCTACACCTTC.

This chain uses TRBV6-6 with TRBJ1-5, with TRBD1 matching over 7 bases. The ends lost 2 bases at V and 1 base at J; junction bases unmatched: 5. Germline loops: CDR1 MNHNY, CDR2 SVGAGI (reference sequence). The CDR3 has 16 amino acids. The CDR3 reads CASSYTDRASNQPQHF. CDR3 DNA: TGTGCCAGCAGTTACACCGACAGGGCAAGCAATCAGCCCCAGCATTTT.

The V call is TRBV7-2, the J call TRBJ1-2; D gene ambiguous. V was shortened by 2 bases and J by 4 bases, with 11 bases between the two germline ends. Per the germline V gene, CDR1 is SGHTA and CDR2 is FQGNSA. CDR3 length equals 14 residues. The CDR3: CASSLSWQSYGYTF. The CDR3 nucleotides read TGTGCCAGCAGCTTAAGTTGGCAGAGCTATGGCTACACCTTC.

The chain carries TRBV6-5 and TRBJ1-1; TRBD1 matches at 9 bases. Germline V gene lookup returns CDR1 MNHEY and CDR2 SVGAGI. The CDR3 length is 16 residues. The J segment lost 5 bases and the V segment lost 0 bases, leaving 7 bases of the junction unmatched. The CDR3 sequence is CASSYSIGTGRTEAFF. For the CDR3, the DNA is TGTGCCAGCAGTTACTCGATTGGGACAGGGAGGACTGAAGCTTTCTTT.

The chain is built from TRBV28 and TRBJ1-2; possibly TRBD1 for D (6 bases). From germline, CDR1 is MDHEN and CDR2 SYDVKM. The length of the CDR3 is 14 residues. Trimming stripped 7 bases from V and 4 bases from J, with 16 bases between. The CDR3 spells CASTPGGAGYGYTF. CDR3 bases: TGTGCCAGCACCCCTGGGGGGGCGGGCTATGGCTACACCTTC.